This entry lists 6 T cell receptor beta chains sequenced from one sample in a study of T cell responses to AZD1222 COVID-19 vaccine. Some clones are missing from TCRdb's copy, which holds only in-frame ones; the method was immunoSEQ multiplex PCR. The sample records under 200,000 clones, approximately 90% being singletons. The sequencing here drew on peripheral blood, taken on day 0 of AZD1222 vaccination. All receptors derive from an adult in good health.

The chain's CDR3 is CASSLGTGAGAQHF. CDR3 DNA sequence: TGTGCCAGCAGCTTAGGCACAGGGGCGGGGGCCCAGCATTTT. J is TRBJ1-5 and V is TRBV11-2; 7 bases fit TRBD1. The CDR3 length is 14 residues. Germline lookup yields CDR1 SGHAT and CDR2 FQNNGV. Trimming at V came to 1 base and at J to 11 bases, leaving 8 bases not matched to a gene.

Concerning this clone: The junction shows a germline mismatch at one end, possibly a read error. The chain couples TRBV15 to TRBJ1-5; the D is unclear. CDR3 length: 14 amino acids. From germline, CDR1 is LNHNV and CDR2 YYDKDF (reference sequence). The CDR3 spells CATRSRMGNQPQHF. The CDR3 DNA reads TGTGCCACCCGTAGCCGGATGGGCAATCAACCCCAGCATTTT.

This chain joins TRBV28 and TRBJ2-2, with unresolved D. CDR3 length equals 14 residues. The ends were cut back, 3 bases at V and 0 bases at J, with 5 bases in the middle. Germline V gene lookup returns CDR1 MDHEN and CDR2 SYDVKM. The CDR3 DNA reads TGTGCCAGCAGTTTTGGTTCGAACACCGGGGAGCTGTTTTTT. Residues: CASSFGSNTGELFF.

The gene calls are TRBV11-2 and TRBJ1-6, with D perhaps TRBD1 (5 bases). Between the trimmed V and J ends, which lost 5 bases and 9 bases, there was a span of 11 bases. From germline, CDR1 is SGHAT and CDR2 FQNNGV. The CDR3 runs to 13 residues. The CDR3 DNA is TGTGCCAGCAGCCCCACCGGGGGTTCACCCCTCCACTTT. Residues: CASSPTGGSPLHF.

V and J are TRBV7-2 and TRBJ1-1, with 7 bases identical to TRBD1. After removal of 2 bases from V and 7 bases from J, the junction contained 7 bases not matched to a gene. The CDR3 consists of 14 residues. CDR1 and CDR2 (germline): SGHTA, FQGNSA. The CDR3 reads CASSLNRGDIEAFF. DNA for the CDR3: TGTGCCAGCAGCTTAAACAGGGGAGACATTGAAGCTTTCTTT.

This chain connects TRBV12-3 or TRBV12-4 to TRBJ2-7; D gene unclear. Between the trimmed V and J ends, which lost 5 bases and 3 bases, there was a span of 11 bases. This CDR3 has 13 residues. Written as DNA, the CDR3 is TGTGCCAGCAGTCGAGACATGGACTACGAGCAGTACTTC. Residues: CASSRDMDYEQYF.